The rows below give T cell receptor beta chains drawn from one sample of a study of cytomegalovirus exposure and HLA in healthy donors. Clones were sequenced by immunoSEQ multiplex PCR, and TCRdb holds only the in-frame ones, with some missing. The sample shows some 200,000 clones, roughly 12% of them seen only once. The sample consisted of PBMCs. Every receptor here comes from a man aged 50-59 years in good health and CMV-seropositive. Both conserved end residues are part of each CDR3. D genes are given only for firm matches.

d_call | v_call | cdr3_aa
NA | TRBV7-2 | CASSRTVFTEAFF
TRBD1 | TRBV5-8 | CASSFAGQGLYEQFF
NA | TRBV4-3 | CASSQARTVNTGELFF
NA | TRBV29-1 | CSVSEGGHSPLHF
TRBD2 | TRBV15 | CATSGGTSQMETQYF
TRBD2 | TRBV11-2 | CASSLVAGGLQETQYF
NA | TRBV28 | CASSFLDTQYF
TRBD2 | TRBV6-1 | CASNPSGEETQYF
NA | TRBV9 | CASSGGSSGNTIYF
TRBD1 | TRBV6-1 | CASRGGQGTDTQYF
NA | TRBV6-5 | CASTAPGGNQPQHF
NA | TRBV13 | CASSLGRGRGETQYF
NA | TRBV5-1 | CASSQDSTDEKLFF
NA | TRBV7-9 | CASSLPGATNEKLFF